The clone carrying this TCR beta chain was observed a few times. Its antigen is unknown. TCR cDNA molecules each had a unique molecular identifier. In TCRdb, the 5' RACE reads were re-called with MiXCR into one record per CDR3 protein. The sample consists of around 1,500 distinct CDR3 sequences, 20% to 30% of them appearing once. Described time point: sample taken at primary tumor resection. No cells were sorted before sequencing. The whole RNA sequenced was extracted from tumor, nontumor lung or frozen PBMC. The record originates from a study of spatial heterogeneity in lung cancer. Per the germline V gene, CDR1 is LGHNA and CDR2 is YSLEER. CDR3 length: 14 amino acids. The V end was cut by 3 bases, the J end by 12 bases, with 19 bases between. Findings and limits, study-wide: In blood, ubiquitous expanded tumor TCRs appeared more at resection than follow-up.

The source is a male donor with early-stage non-small cell lung cancer. Sequenced material: PBMCs, taken at surgery. V usage is TRBV4-3 and J usage is TRBJ2-3, with D perhaps given as TRBD1 or TRBD2 (5 bases each). CDR3 sequence (DNA): TGCGCCAGCAGCCAGTCCACGCCGGGACCTGTCCAGTATTTT. Protein: CASSQSTPGPVQYF.